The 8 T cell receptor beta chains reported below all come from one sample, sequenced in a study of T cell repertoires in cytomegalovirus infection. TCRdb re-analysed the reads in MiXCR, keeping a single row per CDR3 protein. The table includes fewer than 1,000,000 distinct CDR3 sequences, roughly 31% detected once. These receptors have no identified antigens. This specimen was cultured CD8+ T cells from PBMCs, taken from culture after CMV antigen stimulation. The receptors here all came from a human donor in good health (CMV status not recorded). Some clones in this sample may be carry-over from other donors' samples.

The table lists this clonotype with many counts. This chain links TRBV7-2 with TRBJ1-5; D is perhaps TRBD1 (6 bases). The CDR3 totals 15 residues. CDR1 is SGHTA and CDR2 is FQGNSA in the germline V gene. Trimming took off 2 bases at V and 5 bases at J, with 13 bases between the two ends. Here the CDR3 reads CASSLFRDNYQPQHF. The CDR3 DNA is TGTGCCAGCAGCTTATTCCGGGACAATTATCAGCCCCAGCATTTT.

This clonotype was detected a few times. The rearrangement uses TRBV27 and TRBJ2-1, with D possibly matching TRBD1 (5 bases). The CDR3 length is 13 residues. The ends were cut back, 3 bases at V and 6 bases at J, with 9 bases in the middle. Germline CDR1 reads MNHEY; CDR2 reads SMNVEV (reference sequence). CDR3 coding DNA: TGTGCCAGCAGTTTTATCAGGGTCAATGAGCAGTTCTTC. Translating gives CASSFIRVNEQFF.

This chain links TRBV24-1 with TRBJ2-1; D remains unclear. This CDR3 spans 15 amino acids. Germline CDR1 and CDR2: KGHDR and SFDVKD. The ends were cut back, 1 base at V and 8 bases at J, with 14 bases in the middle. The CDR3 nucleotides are TGTGCCACCAGTGATTTACGGCTAGGCTGGGATGAGCAGTTCTTC. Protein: CATSDLRLGWDEQFF.

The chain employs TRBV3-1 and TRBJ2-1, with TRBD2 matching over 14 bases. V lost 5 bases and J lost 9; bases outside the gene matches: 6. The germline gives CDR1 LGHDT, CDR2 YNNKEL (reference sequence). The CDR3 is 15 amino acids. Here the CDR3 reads CASSSWGLAGVEQFF. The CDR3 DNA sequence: TGTGCCAGCAGCTCCTGGGGACTAGCGGGGGTTGAGCAGTTCTTC.

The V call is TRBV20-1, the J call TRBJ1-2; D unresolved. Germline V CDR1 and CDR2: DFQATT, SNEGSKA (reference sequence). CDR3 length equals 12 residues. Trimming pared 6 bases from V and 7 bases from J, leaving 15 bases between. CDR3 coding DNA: TGCAGTGCCCCCTGGCAGGAGGCTGGCTACACCTTC. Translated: CSAPWQEAGYTF.

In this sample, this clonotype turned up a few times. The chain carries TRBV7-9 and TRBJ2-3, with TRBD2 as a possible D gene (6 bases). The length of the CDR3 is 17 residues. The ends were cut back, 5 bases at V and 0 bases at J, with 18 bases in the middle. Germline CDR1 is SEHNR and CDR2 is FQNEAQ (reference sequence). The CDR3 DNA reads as TGTGCCAGCAGCCATAGACGGGGGACTGCTAGCACAGATACGCAGTATTTT. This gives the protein CASSHRRGTASTDTQYF. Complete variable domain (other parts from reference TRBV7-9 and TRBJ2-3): DTGVSQNPRHKITKRGQNVTFRCDPISEHNRLYWYRQTLGQGPEFLTYFQNEAQLEKSRLLSDRFSAERPKGSFSTLEIQRTEQGDSAMYLCASSHRRGTASTDTQYFGPGTRLTVL.

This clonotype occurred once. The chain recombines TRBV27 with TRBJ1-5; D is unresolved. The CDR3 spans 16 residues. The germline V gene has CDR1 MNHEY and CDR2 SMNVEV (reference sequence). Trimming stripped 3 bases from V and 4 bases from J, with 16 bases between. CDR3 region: CASSLIPPEINQPQHF. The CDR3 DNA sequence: TGTGCCAGCAGTTTGATACCTCCTGAAATAAATCAGCCCCAGCATTTT.

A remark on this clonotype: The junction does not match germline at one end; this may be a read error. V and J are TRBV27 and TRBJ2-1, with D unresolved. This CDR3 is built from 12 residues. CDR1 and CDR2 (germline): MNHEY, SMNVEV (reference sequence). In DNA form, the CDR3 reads TGTGCCAGCAGTTTCTCCTGCAATGAGCAGTTCTTC. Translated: CASSFSCNEQFF.